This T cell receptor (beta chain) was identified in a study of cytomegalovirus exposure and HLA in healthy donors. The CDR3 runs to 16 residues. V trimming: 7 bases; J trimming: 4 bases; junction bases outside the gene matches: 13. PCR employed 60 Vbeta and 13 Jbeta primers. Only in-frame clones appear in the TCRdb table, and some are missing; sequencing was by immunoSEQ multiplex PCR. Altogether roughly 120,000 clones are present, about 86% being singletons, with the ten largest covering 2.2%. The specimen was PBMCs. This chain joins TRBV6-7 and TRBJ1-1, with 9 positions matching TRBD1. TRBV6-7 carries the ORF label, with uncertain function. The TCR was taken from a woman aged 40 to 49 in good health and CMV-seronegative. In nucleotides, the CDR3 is TGTGCCAGCAACTTACAGGGGGCCAATCACAGCACTGAAGCTTTCTTT. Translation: CASNLQGANHSTEAFF.